This T cell receptor beta chain is from a study of control samples from healthy donors and cancer patients (dated by TCRdb to between 2020 and 2021). The library was produced with the immunoSEQ multiplex PCR assay. As stored in TCRdb, this immuneACCESS dataset retains in-frame rearrangements with V and J assigned. A fraction of the clones does not appear; measured against another copy, unresolved V genes explain less than half of the discrepancy, and the remainder lacks a known reason. For this sample there are approximately 87,000 clones; roughly 89% appear just once. The ten largest clones add up to roughly a sixth of the sample. This clone was picked up one time. Its binding antigen is unknown. Base qualities were left out, and no much larger clone turns up one base away. Relative to germline, V is 0 bases shorter and J is 1 base shorter, with 4 bases between their ends. The CDR3 runs 13 amino acids, cysteine and phenylalanine included. Only the CDR3 region is kept as DNA, spanning 39 bases read in frame from base 1. The germline V gene provides CDR1 SGDLS and CDR2 YYNGEE.

Sequenced material: blood. The V and J genes are TRBV9 and TRBJ1-1, with the D gene call left open. The sequence came from a man aged 50-60 years in good health. The DNA sequence follows: TGTGCCAGCAGCGTAGAACCGAACACTGAAGCTTTCTTT. Its coded protein is CASSVEPNTEAFF.